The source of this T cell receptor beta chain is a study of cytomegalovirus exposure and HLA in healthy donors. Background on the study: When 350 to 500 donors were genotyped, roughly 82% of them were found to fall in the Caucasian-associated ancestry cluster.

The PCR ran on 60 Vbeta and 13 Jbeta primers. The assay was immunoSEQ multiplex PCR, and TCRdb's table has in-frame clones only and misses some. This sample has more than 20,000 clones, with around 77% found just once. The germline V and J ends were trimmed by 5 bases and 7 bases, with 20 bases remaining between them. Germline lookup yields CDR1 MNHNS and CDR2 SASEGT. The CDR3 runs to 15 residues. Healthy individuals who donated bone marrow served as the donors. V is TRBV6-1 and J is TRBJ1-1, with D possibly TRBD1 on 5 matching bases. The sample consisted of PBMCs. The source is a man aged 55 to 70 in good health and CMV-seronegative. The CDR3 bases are TGTGCCAGCAGTTTTATCCCCCGGCAGGGCGGTGAAGCTTTCTTT. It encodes CASSFIPRQGGEAFF.